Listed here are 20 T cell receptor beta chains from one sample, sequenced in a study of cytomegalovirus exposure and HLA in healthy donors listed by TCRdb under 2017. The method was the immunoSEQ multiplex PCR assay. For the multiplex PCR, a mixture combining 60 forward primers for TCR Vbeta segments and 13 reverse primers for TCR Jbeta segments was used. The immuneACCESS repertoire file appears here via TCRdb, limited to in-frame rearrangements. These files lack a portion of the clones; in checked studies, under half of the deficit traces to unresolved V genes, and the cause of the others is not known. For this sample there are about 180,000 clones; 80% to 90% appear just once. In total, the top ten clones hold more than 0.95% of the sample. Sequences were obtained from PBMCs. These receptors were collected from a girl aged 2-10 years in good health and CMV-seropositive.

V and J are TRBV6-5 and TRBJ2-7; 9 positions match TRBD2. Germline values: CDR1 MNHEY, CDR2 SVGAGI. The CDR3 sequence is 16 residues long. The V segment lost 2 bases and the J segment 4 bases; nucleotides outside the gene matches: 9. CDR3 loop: CASSYLWTSENYEQYF. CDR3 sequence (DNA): TGTGCCAGCAGTTACCTTTGGACTAGCGAAAATTACGAGCAGTACTTC.

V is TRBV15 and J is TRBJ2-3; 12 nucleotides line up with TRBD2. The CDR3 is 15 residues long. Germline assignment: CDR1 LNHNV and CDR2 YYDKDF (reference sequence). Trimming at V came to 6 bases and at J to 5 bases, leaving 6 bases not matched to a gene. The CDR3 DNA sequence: TGTGCCACCAGTTGGACTAGCGGGGTAGGAGATACGCAGTATTTT. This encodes CATSWTSGVGDTQYF.

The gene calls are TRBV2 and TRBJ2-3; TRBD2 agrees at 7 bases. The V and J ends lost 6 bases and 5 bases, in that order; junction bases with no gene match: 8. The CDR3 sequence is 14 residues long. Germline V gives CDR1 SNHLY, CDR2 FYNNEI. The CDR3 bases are TGTGCCAGCAGCTACAGACTAGCTATAGATACGCAGTATTTT. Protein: CASSYRLAIDTQYF.

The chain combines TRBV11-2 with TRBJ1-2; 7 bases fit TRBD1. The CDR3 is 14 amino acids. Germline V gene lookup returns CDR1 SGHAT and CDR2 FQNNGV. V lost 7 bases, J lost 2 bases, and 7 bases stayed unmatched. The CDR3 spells CASTITGQNYGYTF. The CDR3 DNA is TGTGCCAGCACCATCACGGGACAGAACTATGGCTACACCTTC.

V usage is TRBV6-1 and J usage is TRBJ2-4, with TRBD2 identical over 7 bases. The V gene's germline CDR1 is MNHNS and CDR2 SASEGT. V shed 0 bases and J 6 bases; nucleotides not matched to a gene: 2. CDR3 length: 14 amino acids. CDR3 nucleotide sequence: TGTGCCAGCAGTGAAGCCGGGGGGTTAAACATTCAGTACTTC. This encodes CASSEAGGLNIQYF.

The CDR3 bases are TGTGCCAGCAGTCTATCGGGGTCCTACGAGCAGTACTTC. Protein sequence: CASSLSGSYEQYF. The chain combines TRBV7-8 with TRBJ2-7; tentative D call: TRBD2 (5 bases). The CDR3 totals 13 residues. V lost 6 bases and J lost 1, with 10 bases in between. Germline assignment: CDR1 SGHVS and CDR2 FQNEAQ.

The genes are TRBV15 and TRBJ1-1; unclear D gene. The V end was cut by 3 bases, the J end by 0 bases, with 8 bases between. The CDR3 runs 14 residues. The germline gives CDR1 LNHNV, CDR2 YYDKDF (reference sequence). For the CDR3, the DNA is TGTGCCACCAGCAGTTCGCAGATGAACACTGAAGCTTTCTTT. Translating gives CATSSSQMNTEAFF. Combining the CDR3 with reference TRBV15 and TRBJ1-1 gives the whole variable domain DAMVIQNPRYQVTQFGKPVTLSCSQTLNHNVMYWYQQKSSQAPKLLFHYYDKDFNNEADTPDNFQSRRPNTSFCFLDIRSPGLGDTAMYLCATSSSQMNTEAFFGQGTRLTVV.

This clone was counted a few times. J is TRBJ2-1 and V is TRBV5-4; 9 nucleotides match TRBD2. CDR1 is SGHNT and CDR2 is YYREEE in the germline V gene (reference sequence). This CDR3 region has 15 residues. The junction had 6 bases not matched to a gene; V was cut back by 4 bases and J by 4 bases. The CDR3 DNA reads TGTGCCAGCAGCAAAGCGGGGGGTCGGTACAATGAGCAGTTCTTC. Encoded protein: CASSKAGGRYNEQFF. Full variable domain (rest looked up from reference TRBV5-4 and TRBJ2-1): ETGVTQSPTHLIKTRGQQVTLRCSSQSGHNTVSWYQQALGQGPQFIFQYYREEENGRGNFPPRFSGLQFPNYSSELNVNALELDDSALYLCASSKAGGRYNEQFFGPGTRLTVL.

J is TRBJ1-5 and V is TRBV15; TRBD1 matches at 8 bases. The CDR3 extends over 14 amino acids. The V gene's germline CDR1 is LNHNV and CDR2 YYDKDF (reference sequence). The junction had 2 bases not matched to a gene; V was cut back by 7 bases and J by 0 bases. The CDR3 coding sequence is TGTGCCACCACGGACAGGGATAGCAATCAGCCCCAGCATTTT. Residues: CATTDRDSNQPQHF.

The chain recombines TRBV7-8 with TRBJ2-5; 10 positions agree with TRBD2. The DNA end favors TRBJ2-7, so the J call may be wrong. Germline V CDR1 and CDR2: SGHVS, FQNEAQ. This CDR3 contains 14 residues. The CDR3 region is CASSFTSGTYEQYF. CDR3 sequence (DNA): TGTGCCAGCAGCTTCACTAGCGGGACCTACGAGCAGTACTTC.

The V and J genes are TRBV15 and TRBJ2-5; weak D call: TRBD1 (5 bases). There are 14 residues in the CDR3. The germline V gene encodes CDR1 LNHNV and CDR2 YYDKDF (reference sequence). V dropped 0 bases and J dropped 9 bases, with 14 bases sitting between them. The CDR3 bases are TGTGCCACCAGCAGAGATGGGGCTGCGATAGCCCAGTACTTC. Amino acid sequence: CATSRDGAAIAQYF.

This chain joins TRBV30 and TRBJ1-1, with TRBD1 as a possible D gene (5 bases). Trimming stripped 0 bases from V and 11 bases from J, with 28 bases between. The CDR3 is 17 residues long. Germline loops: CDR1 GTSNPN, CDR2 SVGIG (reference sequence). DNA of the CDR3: TGTGCCTGGAGTGTACGGCGGGAGACAGTCGTAACCCGCGGGGCTTTCTTT. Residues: CAWSVRRETVVTRGAFF.

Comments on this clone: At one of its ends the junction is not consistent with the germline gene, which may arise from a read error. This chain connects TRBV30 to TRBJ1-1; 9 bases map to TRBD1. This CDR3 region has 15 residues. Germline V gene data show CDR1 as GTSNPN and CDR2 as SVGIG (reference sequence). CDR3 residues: CAGRGRTGVHTEAFF. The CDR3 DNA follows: TGTGCCGGGAGGGGGAGGACAGGGGTCCACACTGAAGCTTTCTTT.

The CDR3 DNA sequence: TGTGCCAGCGGACCCCGGGACAGAGACTACGAGCAGTACTTC. This codes for CASGPRDRDYEQYF. This sequence joins TRBV11-1 and TRBJ2-7; TRBD1 matches 7 bases. This CDR3 contains 14 residues. V lost 8 bases to trimming and J lost 3 bases; unmatched junction nucleotides: 10. Germline-derived CDR1 and CDR2 are SGHAT and FQDESV (reference sequence).

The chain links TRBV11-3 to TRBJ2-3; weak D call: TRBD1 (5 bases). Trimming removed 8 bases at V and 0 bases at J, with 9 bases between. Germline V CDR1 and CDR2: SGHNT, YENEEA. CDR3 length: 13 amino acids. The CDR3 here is CASCKGSTDTQYF. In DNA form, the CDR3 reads TGTGCCAGCTGTAAGGGGAGCACAGATACGCAGTATTTT.

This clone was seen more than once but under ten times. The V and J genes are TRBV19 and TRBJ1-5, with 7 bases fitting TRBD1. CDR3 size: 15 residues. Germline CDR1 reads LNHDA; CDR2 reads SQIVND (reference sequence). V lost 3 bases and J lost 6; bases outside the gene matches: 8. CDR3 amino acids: CASSISTGASQPQHF. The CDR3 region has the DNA TGTGCCAGTAGTATTAGCACAGGGGCGTCTCAGCCCCAGCATTTT.

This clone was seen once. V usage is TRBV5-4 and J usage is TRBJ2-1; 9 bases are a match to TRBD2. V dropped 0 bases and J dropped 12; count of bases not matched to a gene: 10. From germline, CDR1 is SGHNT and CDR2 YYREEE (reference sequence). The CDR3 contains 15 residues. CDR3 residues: CASSLVREGHNGQFF. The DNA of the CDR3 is TGTGCCAGCAGCTTGGTGCGGGAGGGCCACAACGGGCAGTTCTTC.

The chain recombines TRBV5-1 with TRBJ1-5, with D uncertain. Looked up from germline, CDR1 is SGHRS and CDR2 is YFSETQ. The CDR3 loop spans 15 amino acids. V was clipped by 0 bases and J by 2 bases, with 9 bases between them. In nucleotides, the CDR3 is TGCGCCAGCAGCTTGGCCCCGGGTCGCAATCAGCCCCAGCATTTT. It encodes CASSLAPGRNQPQHF.

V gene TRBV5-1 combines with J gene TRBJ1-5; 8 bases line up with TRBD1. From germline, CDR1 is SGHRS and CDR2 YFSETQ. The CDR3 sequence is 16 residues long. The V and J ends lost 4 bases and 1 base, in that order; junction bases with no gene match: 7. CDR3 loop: CASSPGQGPSNQPQHF. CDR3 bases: TGCGCCAGCAGCCCCGGACAGGGTCCGAGCAATCAGCCCCAGCATTTT.

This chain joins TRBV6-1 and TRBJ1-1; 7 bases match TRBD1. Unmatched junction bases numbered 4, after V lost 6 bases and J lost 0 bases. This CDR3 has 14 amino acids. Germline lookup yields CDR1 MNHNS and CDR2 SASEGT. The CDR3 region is CASRVTGLNTEAFF. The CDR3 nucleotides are TGTGCCAGCAGAGTGACAGGGCTGAACACTGAAGCTTTCTTT.